A single sample is the source of the 5 T cell receptor beta chains below, sequenced in a study. TCRdb called the reads again in MiXCR, with one record for every CDR3 protein. This table has fewer than 200 distinct CDR3 sequences, about 31% appearing once. Sequences were obtained from CD8+ T cells (not recorded whether cultured). The receptors were gathered from a male donor.

This clonotype has ten or more counts. The CDR3 is CSASNPGTGDSGELFF. DNA of the CDR3: TGCAGTGCTAGCAACCCCGGGACAGGGGACTCCGGGGAGCTGTTTTTT. The V gene is TRBV20-1, the J gene TRBJ2-2, with 10 bases lining up with TRBD1. Germline assignment: CDR1 DFQATT and CDR2 SNEGSKA (reference sequence). The CDR3 runs to 16 residues. The junction had 10 bases not matched to a gene; V was cut back by 3 bases and J by 6 bases.

This clonotype has only a few counts. The chain links TRBV12-3 or TRBV12-4 to TRBJ1-2; D gene ambiguous. This CDR3 has 11 amino acids. In DNA, the CDR3 is TGTGCTTCCTCGGCGTACTATGGCTACACCTTC. Its protein product is CASSAYYGYTF.

The count of this clonotype is one. A read error is possible here, since a much larger clone lies one base away. This chain connects TRBV19 to TRBJ2-1, with a possible D match to TRBD2 (5 bases). The CDR3 consists of 13 residues. The V gene's germline CDR1 is LNHDA and CDR2 SQIVND (reference sequence). The CDR3 DNA reads TGTGCCAGTAGTATCCGCGCGGGCAATGATCAGTTCTTC. Amino acid sequence: CASSIRAGNDQFF.

In regard to this clonotype: This likely comes from a read error, as the CDR3 has no conserved phenylalanine or tryptophan at its end. It is unclear where the CDR3 begins or ends on the DNA, so no DNA is shown, and the CDR3 is as TCRdb lists it. This chain connects TRBV7-6 to TRBJ1-4; the table names TRBD1, a call not compared with the DNA. The CDR3 is made up of 16 amino acids, end residues included. The germline V gene encodes CDR1 SGHVS and CDR2 FNYEAQ. The chain's CDR3 is CASSLTPGVTNEKLLV.

There are a few counts of this clonotype. The chain is built from TRBV19 and TRBJ2-2, with D possibly called TRBD1 or TRBD2 (6 bases each). This CDR3 spans 14 amino acids. Per the germline V gene, CDR1 is LNHDA and CDR2 is SQIVND (reference sequence). Deletions cut 5 bases from V and 7 bases from J, with 14 bases between. CDR3 coding DNA: TGTGCCAGTAGTCCATTTGGGGGGCACGGGGAGCTGTTTTTT. Translated, it gives CASSPFGGHGELFF.